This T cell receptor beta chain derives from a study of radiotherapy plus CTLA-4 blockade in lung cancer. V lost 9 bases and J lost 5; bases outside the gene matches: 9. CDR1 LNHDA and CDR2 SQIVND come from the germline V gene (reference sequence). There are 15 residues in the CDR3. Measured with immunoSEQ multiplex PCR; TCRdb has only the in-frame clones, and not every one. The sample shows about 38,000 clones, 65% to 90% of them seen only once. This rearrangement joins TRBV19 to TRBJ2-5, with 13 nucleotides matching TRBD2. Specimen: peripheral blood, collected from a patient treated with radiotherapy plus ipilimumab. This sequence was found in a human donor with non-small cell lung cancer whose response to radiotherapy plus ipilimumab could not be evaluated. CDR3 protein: CASQGLAGAPETQYF. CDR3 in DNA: TGTGCCAGCCAAGGACTAGCGGGGGCCCCCGAGACCCAGTACTTC.